Listed below are T cell receptor beta chains from one sample, sequenced in a study of T-cell memory formation after mild COVID-19. Via MiXCR, TCRdb re-called the 5' RACE reads, giving one row per CDR3 protein. The sample holds 29,000 or so distinct CDR3 sequences, about 12% seen once. Material: PBMCs or a T cell subset sorted from them (not recorded which). The receptors originated from an adult woman who had mild COVID-19 (a few samples of this study predate the infection). Cell type and time point are not known. Both conserved end residues are part of each CDR3. The order of the fields is V gene, clone size, J gene, D gene, CDR3 DNA, CDR3 protein. The D gene is left open where the match is weak. The size field is filled for only some rows; it gives once, few, many or a size class.

v_call: TRBV2; clone_size: medium-sized; j_call: TRBJ2-3; d_call: TRBD2; cdr3_nt: TGTGCCAGCACGAGCAGGACTAGCGGGGGCCCTACAACCTTCAATACGCAGTATTTT; cdr3_aa: CASTSRTSGGPTTFNTQYF
v_call: TRBV7-2; clone_size: many; j_call: TRBJ2-3; d_call: TRBD2; cdr3_nt: TGTGCCAGCAGCCCCCGGACCGGGAGGGGCACAGATACGCAGTATTTT; cdr3_aa: CASSPRTGRGTDTQYF
v_call: TRBV20-1; clone_size: many; j_call: TRBJ1-4; d_call: NA; cdr3_nt: TGCAGTGCTTCGTTGTCGGTAAAACTGTTTTTT; cdr3_aa: CSASLSVKLFF
v_call: TRBV6-1; clone_size: few; j_call: TRBJ1-2; d_call: NA; cdr3_nt: TGTGCTACGGTCGGGGTTAACTATGGCTACACCTTC; cdr3_aa: CATVGVNYGYTF
v_call: TRBV18; clone_size: many; j_call: TRBJ2-5; d_call: NA; cdr3_nt: TGTGCCAGCTCACCGGGCGGGACCCAGTACTTC; cdr3_aa: CASSPGGTQYF
v_call: TRBV3-1; clone_size: many; j_call: TRBJ2-3; d_call: TRBD1; cdr3_nt: TGTGCCAGCAGCCAAGGGACAGGGCCCAAGTATTTT; cdr3_aa: CASSQGTGPKYF
v_call: TRBV25-1; clone_size: NA; j_call: TRBJ2-1; d_call: TRBD2; cdr3_nt: TGTGCCAGCAGCCCTAGCGGTTTAGCCTACAATGAGCAGTTCTTC; cdr3_aa: CASSPSGLAYNEQFF
v_call: TRBV11-2; clone_size: many; j_call: TRBJ2-5; d_call: TRBD2; cdr3_nt: TGTGCCAGCAGCTTAGATTCTGCGCGGGGGGACCAAGAGACCCAGTACTTC; cdr3_aa: CASSLDSARGDQETQYF
v_call: TRBV20-1; clone_size: many; j_call: TRBJ2-7; d_call: TRBD1; cdr3_nt: TGCAGTGCTAGTAAAGGGGGCGAGGTCGACGAGCAGTACTTC; cdr3_aa: CSASKGGEVDEQYF
v_call: TRBV5-1; clone_size: medium-sized; j_call: TRBJ2-5; d_call: NA; cdr3_nt: TGCGCCAGCAGCACAAACCAAGAGACCCAGTACTTC; cdr3_aa: CASSTNQETQYF
v_call: TRBV29-1; clone_size: once; j_call: TRBJ2-7; d_call: NA; cdr3_nt: TGCAGCGTTGTTGGCAGGGTAACCCACGAGCAGTACTTC; cdr3_aa: CSVVGRVTHEQYF
v_call: TRBV2; clone_size: many; j_call: TRBJ2-1; d_call: NA; cdr3_nt: TGTGCCAGCAGTGCCAACTGGGAGCAGTTCTTC; cdr3_aa: CASSANWEQFF
v_call: TRBV7-2; clone_size: many; j_call: TRBJ1-6; d_call: NA; cdr3_nt: TGTGCCAGCAGCTTAGTTTGGGGGGTCACGAATTCACCCCTCCACTTT; cdr3_aa: CASSLVWGVTNSPLHF
v_call: TRBV11-1; clone_size: NA; j_call: TRBJ2-1; d_call: NA; cdr3_nt: TGTGCCAGCAGCGTCGACTCGATGCAGCAGTTCTTC; cdr3_aa: CASSVDSMQQFF
v_call: TRBV29-1; clone_size: NA; j_call: TRBJ1-5; d_call: TRBD1; cdr3_nt: TGCAGCGTTGAAGAGACAGGGGGGCAGCCCCAGCATTTT; cdr3_aa: CSVEETGGQPQHF
v_call: TRBV4-2; clone_size: medium-sized; j_call: TRBJ1-2; d_call: NA; cdr3_nt: TGTGCCAGCAGCCGGGGGAGTAACTATGGCTACACCTTC; cdr3_aa: CASSRGSNYGYTF
v_call: TRBV7-9; clone_size: medium-sized; j_call: TRBJ2-7; d_call: TRBD1; cdr3_nt: TGTGCCAGCTTTCGGACAGGGGGCTACGAGCAGTACTTC; cdr3_aa: CASFRTGGYEQYF
v_call: TRBV7-3; clone_size: medium-sized; j_call: TRBJ2-1; d_call: TRBD1; cdr3_nt: TGTGCCAGCAGCTTAAGGGCCGGGACAGGGGTCAGCAATGAGCAGTTCTTC; cdr3_aa: CASSLRAGTGVSNEQFF
v_call: TRBV20-1; clone_size: many; j_call: TRBJ1-1; d_call: NA; cdr3_nt: TGCAGTGCTAGAGTTTGGGGGAACACTGAAGCTTTCTTT; cdr3_aa: CSARVWGNTEAFF
v_call: TRBV6-1; clone_size: NA; j_call: TRBJ2-3; d_call: TRBD2; cdr3_nt: TGTGCCAGCAAAAAGCGGGAAACTAGCACAGATACGCAGTATTTT; cdr3_aa: CASKKRETSTDTQYF
v_call: TRBV7-9; clone_size: many; j_call: TRBJ2-3; d_call: TRBD2; cdr3_nt: TGTGCCAGCAGCTCCGGGACTAGCGGCACAGATACGCAGTATTTT; cdr3_aa: CASSSGTSGTDTQYF
v_call: TRBV12-3/TRBV12-4; clone_size: many; j_call: TRBJ1-1; d_call: NA; cdr3_nt: TGTGCCAGCAGTTCAAAGAGCGGGAACACTGAAGCTTTCTTT; cdr3_aa: CASSSKSGNTEAFF
v_call: TRBV10-3; clone_size: many; j_call: TRBJ1-1; d_call: NA; cdr3_nt: TGTGCCATCAGTCGGACTTCCGGGGGAATGAACACTGAAGCTTTCTTT; cdr3_aa: CAISRTSGGMNTEAFF
v_call: TRBV12-3/TRBV12-4; clone_size: many; j_call: TRBJ1-1; d_call: TRBD1; cdr3_nt: TGTGCCAGCAGAGGGACAGGGGGTCCAAACACTGAAGCTTTCTTT; cdr3_aa: CASRGTGGPNTEAFF
v_call: TRBV28; clone_size: many; j_call: TRBJ2-7; d_call: NA; cdr3_nt: TGTGCCAGCAGCGAGGGGATCAACGAGCAGTACTTC; cdr3_aa: CASSEGINEQYF
v_call: TRBV18; clone_size: NA; j_call: TRBJ2-7; d_call: TRBD2; cdr3_nt: TGTGCCAGCTCACCTCCAGGAGGAAGCGGGACCACCTACGAGCAGTACTTC; cdr3_aa: CASSPPGGSGTTYEQYF
v_call: TRBV29-1; clone_size: many; j_call: TRBJ2-7; d_call: NA; cdr3_nt: TGCAGCGTTGTGAGGACTGGAAGCTACGAGCAGTACTTC; cdr3_aa: CSVVRTGSYEQYF
v_call: TRBV11-3; clone_size: NA; j_call: TRBJ2-1; d_call: NA; cdr3_nt: TGTGCCAGCAGCCGAGCTAGTGCCAGGATGGGTGAGCAGTTCTTC; cdr3_aa: CASSRASARMGEQFF
v_call: TRBV7-9; clone_size: many; j_call: TRBJ1-1; d_call: TRBD1; cdr3_nt: TGTGCCAGCAGCTTCGGGGACAGGGTAAACACTGAAGCTTTCTTT; cdr3_aa: CASSFGDRVNTEAFF
v_call: TRBV18; clone_size: many; j_call: TRBJ2-7; d_call: TRBD2; cdr3_nt: TGTGCCAGCGCGCTCGCGGGGGATTTCTACGAGCAGTACTTC; cdr3_aa: CASALAGDFYEQYF
v_call: TRBV7-3; clone_size: NA; j_call: TRBJ2-3; d_call: NA; cdr3_nt: TGTGCCAGCAGCCTAGGGGCTTCAGATACGCAGTATTTT; cdr3_aa: CASSLGASDTQYF